The rows below give T cell receptor beta chains drawn from one sample of a study of glioma-infiltrating T cells. In TCRdb, the multiplex PCR reads were re-called with MiXCR into one record per CDR3 protein. The sample comprises some 190,000 distinct CDR3 sequences, over 30% of which are singletons, and around 20% rests with the top ten. Sequencing used glioma tissue, nonneoplastic brain tissue, or PBMCs (not recorded which). These receptors came from a human donor with low-grade glioma or glioblastoma, undergoing nonglioma brain surgery, or in good health (not recorded which). The CDR3 runs from the conserved cysteine through the conserved F or W. A D gene is named only where the DNA matches it firmly. Where a row states a size, it is once, few, many or the class of an expanded clone; other rows omit it.

TRBJ2-7,many,TRBV29-1,-,TGCAGCGTTGAAGAGGGACGGGAGGAGCAGTACTTC,CSVEEGREEQYF
TRBJ1-3,many,TRBV7-9,-,TGTGCCAGCAGCTTTCTGCAGGGAGGACACACCATATATTTT,CASSFLQGGHTIYF
TRBJ2-1,-,TRBV27,-,TGCGCCGGCAGTTTAAACTACAATGAGCAGTTCTTC,CAGSLNYNEQFF
TRBJ1-6,many,TRBV25-1,TRBD1,TGTGCCAGCAGTGCACCGCCGGGACAGGGGGATTCACCCCTCCACTTT,CASSAPPGQGDSPLHF
TRBJ2-5,many,TRBV6-1,-,TGTGCCAGCACGGGAGTTGAACAAGAGACCCAGTACTTC,CASTGVEQETQYF
TRBJ1-5,many,TRBV10-3,-,TGTGCCACAAACGGGGGTTCCAATCAGCCCCAGCATTTT,CATNGGSNQPQHF
TRBJ2-5,many,TRBV27,-,TGTGCCAGCAGTTTATTGGGGCAGAATGAAGAGACCCAGTACTTC,CASSLLGQNEETQYF
TRBJ1-6,-,TRBV30,TRBD1,TGTGCCTGGAGAGGGACAGGGCCTTCACCCCTCCACTTT,CAWRGTGPSPLHF
TRBJ2-7,many,TRBV20-1,TRBD1,TGCAGTGCTAGAGATCGACAGGGAAACTCCTACGAGCAGTACTTC,CSARDRQGNSYEQYF
TRBJ2-2,many,TRBV27,TRBD2,TGTGCCAGCAGACTAGCGCGAAACACCGGGGAGCTGTTTTTT,CASRLARNTGELFF
TRBJ1-1,-,TRBV9,-,TGTGCCAGCAGCGTAGTGGCAGGCCTGCCAACTGGAGCTTTCTTT,CASSVVAGLPTGAFF
TRBJ2-5,many,TRBV6-2/TRBV6-3,-,TGTGCCAGCACCACCGACCTGGCTAAACTCCAAGAGACCCAGTACTTC,CASTTDLAKLQETQYF
TRBJ2-2,many,TRBV7-2,-,TGTGCCAGCAGCTTAGACTGGAACACCGGGGAGCTGTTTTTT,CASSLDWNTGELFF
TRBJ1-1,many,TRBV19,-,TGTGCCAGTAGTACCGGGCCCGGGACAACTGAAGCTTTCTTT,CASSTGPGTTEAFF
TRBJ1-3,many,TRBV5-1,-,TGCGCCAGCAGCTTGGCCCCCTCCGGACGGATCTCTGGAAACACCATATATTTT,CASSLAPSGRISGNTIYF
TRBJ2-5,many,TRBV7-2,-,TGTGCCAGCAGCGCGAGCTCGACTAGTGGGGTTGAGACCCAGTACTTC,CASSASSTSGVETQYF
TRBJ2-7,many,TRBV7-9,-,TGTGCCAGCAGCCGCGTTGGCAGTTACGAGCAGTACTTC,CASSRVGSYEQYF